One and the same sample provided the 10 T cell receptor beta chains below, sequenced in a study of cytomegalovirus exposure and HLA in healthy donors. The PCR used 60 Vbeta and 13 Jbeta primers. Some clones are missing from TCRdb's copy, which holds only in-frame ones; the method was immunoSEQ multiplex PCR. Among some 160,000 clones, approximately 83% were seen once, and the ten largest hold around 2%. Sequenced material: PBMCs. The source of these receptors is a woman in her thirties or forties in good health and CMV-seronegative.

This chain uses TRBV30 with TRBJ2-7; D is ambiguous. Trimming pared 2 bases from V and 4 bases from J, leaving 6 bases between. From germline, CDR1 is GTSNPN and CDR2 SVGIG (reference sequence). This CDR3 comprises 11 residues. This CDR3 is CAWSLRYEQYF. CDR3 nucleotides: TGTGCCTGGAGTCTCCGGTACGAGCAGTACTTC.

The chain recombines TRBV7-2 with TRBJ2-7; perhaps TRBD2 as D (5 bases). Trimming removed 4 bases at V and 7 bases at J, with 23 bases between. The CDR3 sequence is 16 residues long. Germline assignment: CDR1 SGHTA and CDR2 FQGNSA. CDR3 residues: CASSSPVVGLYSEQYF. CDR3 coding DNA: TGTGCCAGCAGCTCCCCCGTGGTAGGACTCTACTCAGAGCAGTACTTC. Filled out from reference TRBV7-2 and TRBJ2-7, the complete variable domain reads GAGVSQSPSNKVTEKGKDVELRCDPISGHTALYWYRQSLGQGLEFLIYFQGNSAPDKSGLPSDRFSAERTGGSVSTLTIQRTQQEDSAVYLCASSSPVVGLYSEQYFGPGTRLTVT.

The rearrangement joins TRBV30 to TRBJ1-2; 7 bases agree with TRBD1. With V trimmed by 3 bases and J by 2 bases, 12 bases remained unmatched. Germline CDR1 is GTSNPN and CDR2 is SVGIG (reference sequence). The CDR3 extends over 16 amino acids. The CDR3 spells CAWSQGGSEGNYGYTF. DNA of the CDR3: TGTGCCTGGAGCCAAGGGGGCTCTGAGGGAAACTATGGCTACACCTTC.

This chain uses TRBV10-2 with TRBJ2-7, with a possible D match to TRBD1 (5 bases). With 6 bases removed from V and 0 bases from J, the gap between germline ends came to 12 bases. Germline values: CDR1 WSHSY, CDR2 SAAADI. The CDR3 sequence is 14 residues long. The DNA for the CDR3 is TGCGCCAGCAGACCTCAGGGCCGCTCCTACGAGCAGTACTTC. Translating it yields CASRPQGRSYEQYF.

This clone turned up a few times. The chain joins TRBV6-4 to TRBJ1-4; 9 nucleotides align to TRBD1. Trimming took 6 bases from V and 5 from J; bases not matched to a gene: 4. This CDR3 has 14 residues. Germline CDR1 reads MRHNA; CDR2 reads SNTAGT. The CDR3 is CASSAGTGNEKLFF. CDR3 coding DNA: TGTGCCAGCAGCGCCGGGACAGGGAATGAAAAACTGTTTTTT.

This rearrangement joins TRBV19 to TRBJ1-6, with D perhaps TRBD1 (5 bases). The CDR3 is made up of 14 amino acids. Trimming left V 1 base short and J 6 bases short, with 7 bases between. CDR1 and CDR2 from the germline V gene are LNHDA and SQIVND (reference sequence). In DNA, the CDR3 is TGTGCCAGTAGTATAGTAGGGGTTAATTCACCCCTCCACTTT. This gives the protein CASSIVGVNSPLHF.

The CDR3 protein is CASSLLGGSNTGELFF. DNA for the CDR3: TGCGCCAGCAGCTTGCTGGGGGGGTCGAACACCGGGGAGCTGTTTTTT. The V and J genes are TRBV5-1 and TRBJ2-2; TRBD2 agrees at 7 bases. V shed 1 base and J 0 bases; nucleotides not matched to a gene: 3. Germline V gene sequence: CDR1 SGHRS, CDR2 YFSETQ. The CDR3 length is 16 residues.

The genes are TRBV2 and TRBJ2-1; 14 positions match TRBD2. With V trimmed by 5 bases and J by 6 bases, 12 bases remained unmatched. This CDR3 is 18 amino acids long. Germline CDR1 reads SNHLY; CDR2 reads FYNNEI. In nucleotides, the CDR3 is TGTGCCAGCAGTTTTTCATCGACGGGACTAGCGGGAGTCAATGAGCAGTTCTTC. Protein product: CASSFSSTGLAGVNEQFF.

The chain joins TRBV10-3 to TRBJ2-1; 13 bases fit TRBD2. Germline V gene data show CDR1 as ENHRY and CDR2 as SYGVKD. J gave up 8 bases and V 3 bases, and 7 bases lay outside the gene matches. This CDR3 is built from 16 residues. Here the CDR3 DNA reads TGTGCCATCAGTGACTTCACTAGCGGGGGGGCCGATGAGCAGTTCTTC. Its translation is CAISDFTSGGADEQFF.

The rearrangement joins TRBV18 to TRBJ2-7; no definite D call. V was cut by 5 bases and J by 3 bases, with 5 bases left in between. Germline lookup yields CDR1 KGHSH and CDR2 LQKENI. The CDR3 spans 11 residues. DNA of the CDR3: TGTGCCAGCTCATCCCGCTACGAGCAGTACTTC. This encodes CASSSRYEQYF.